A single sample is the source of the 22 T cell receptor beta chains below, sequenced in a study of T cell responses to AZD1222 COVID-19 vaccine. Using immunoSEQ multiplex PCR, the repertoire was profiled, and TCRdb retains in-frame clones only, with some absent. The table records about 84,000 clones, approximately 88% of them present only once. The sequences come from peripheral blood, collected 28 days after the second AZD1222 dose. The source is an adult who received the AZD1222 COVID-19 vaccine.

J is TRBJ2-3 and V is TRBV29-1; 9 bases fit TRBD1. The germline CDR1 and CDR2 sequences are SQVTM and ANQGSEA. The CDR3 spans 13 residues. The trim removed 7 bases at V and 4 bases at J, leaving 6 bases unmatched. CDR3 nucleotides: TGCAGCGGGCGGACAGGGGTCCCAGATACGCAGTATTTT. Its protein product is CSGRTGVPDTQYF.

This sequence joins TRBV3-1 (or the pseudogene TRBV3-2) and TRBJ2-2; no definite D call. V lost 4 bases, J lost 5 bases, and 8 bases lay in between. Germline CDR1 LGHDT, CDR2 YNNKEL (reference sequence). The CDR3 extends over 13 amino acids. The CDR3 DNA is TGTGCCAGCAGCCTTGGGGTTACCGGGGAGCTGTTTTTT. Its translation is CASSLGVTGELFF.

The rearrangement joins TRBV23-1 to TRBJ2-7; D call uncertain. TRBV23-1 is an open reading frame, and its role is uncertain. The CDR3 totals 11 residues. The germline V and J ends were trimmed by 1 base and 5 bases, with 3 bases remaining between them. The CDR3 here is CASSQYHEQYF. CDR3 DNA sequence: TGCGCCAGCAGTCAATACCACGAGCAGTACTTC.

The chain joins TRBV7-9 to TRBJ2-3, with unresolved D. Per germline, CDR1 SEHNR and CDR2 FQNEAQ (reference sequence). Between the trimmed V and J ends, which lost 1 base and 10 bases, there was a span of 9 bases. This CDR3 spans 12 amino acids. DNA of the CDR3: TGTGCCAGCAGCTTAGGGGCCCTAGCGCAGTATTTT. The encoded protein is CASSLGALAQYF.

This clone was counted a single time. DNA of the CDR3: TGTGCCACCAGCAGAGGGACTAGCGGGGCTCAGGAGACCCAGTACTTC. Amino acids: CATSRGTSGAQETQYF. This chain links TRBV15 with TRBJ2-5; 12 bases align to TRBD2. Unmatched junction bases numbered 5, after V lost 1 base and J lost 5 bases. Germline V gives CDR1 LNHNV, CDR2 YYDKDF (reference sequence). CDR3 length: 16 amino acids.

This clone occurred a few times. In DNA form, the CDR3 reads TGTGCCAGCAGTTATTTAGCGACTGAGAACACTGAAGCTTTCTTT. Translation: CASSYLATENTEAFF. This chain uses TRBV6-5 with TRBJ1-1; D gene unclear. The V end was cut by 3 bases, the J end by 1 base, with 12 bases between. The CDR3 is 15 amino acids. Germline V CDR1 and CDR2: MNHEY, SVGAGI.

V and J are TRBV19 and TRBJ2-7; 10 nucleotides agree with TRBD1. The CDR3 runs 14 residues. The germline V gene encodes CDR1 LNHDA and CDR2 SQIVND (reference sequence). The junction had 8 bases not matched to a gene; V was cut back by 5 bases and J by 7 bases. The CDR3 bases are TGTGCCAGTAGTGGGGACAGGGGTATTGGGGAGCAGTACTTC. The encoded protein is CASSGDRGIGEQYF.

The gene calls are TRBV9 and TRBJ1-3, with D possibly matching TRBD1 (5 bases). The germline CDR1 and CDR2 sequences are SGDLS and YYNGEE. V gave up 0 bases and J gave up 4 bases, with 8 bases separating them. The CDR3 sequence is 14 residues long. CDR3 bases: TGTGCCAGCAGCGTAGGACAGATAGGAAACACCATATATTTT. Translated, it gives CASSVGQIGNTIYF. The whole variable domain, filled in from reference TRBV9 and TRBJ1-3, reads DSGVTQTPKHLITATGQRVTLRCSPRSGDLSVYWYQQSLDQGLQFLIQYYNGEERAKGNILERFSAQQFPDLHSELNLSSLELGDSALYFCASSVGQIGNTIYFGEGSWLTVV.

V gene TRBV6-6 combines with J gene TRBJ2-3; 7 positions match TRBD1. CDR1 is MNHNY, CDR2 SVGAGI, per germline (reference sequence). The CDR3 is made up of 14 amino acids. The V and J ends lost 6 bases and 2 bases, in that order; junction bases with no gene match: 5. The CDR3 loop is CASRRQGDTDTQYF. In DNA, the CDR3 is TGTGCCAGCAGGCGACAGGGAGACACAGATACGCAGTATTTT.

The rearrangement links TRBV5-1 to TRBJ1-1, with D unclear. Per the germline V gene, CDR1 is SGHRS and CDR2 is YFSETQ. This CDR3 spans 14 amino acids. Trimming took 1 base from V and 4 from J, leaving 11 bases between them. CDR3 coding DNA: TGCGCCAGCAGCTTGTCTGCGGGTGGCACTGAAGCTTTCTTT. Its translation is CASSLSAGGTEAFF.

This chain links TRBV12-2 with TRBJ2-1; the table's TRBD1 call for D was not verified on the DNA. TRBV12-2 is flagged as a pseudogene. The CDR3 extends over 14 amino acids. CDR3 in amino acids: CASRLAPNRGEQFF. The CDR3 DNA sequence: TGTGCAAGTCGCTTAGCGCCGAACAGGGGTGAGCAGTTCTTC.

The chain employs TRBV4-3 and TRBJ2-7; D is unclear. The CDR3 totals 14 residues. Germline V gene lookup returns CDR1 LGHNA and CDR2 YSLEER. V lost 2 bases to trimming and J lost 2 bases, with 10 bases between them. The CDR3, as DNA: TGCGCCAGCAGCCAATCCCCGGAGACCTACGAGCAGTACTTC. Its protein is CASSQSPETYEQYF.

This rearrangement joins TRBV18 to TRBJ2-3, with D tentatively TRBD2 (5 bases). The CDR3 consists of 17 residues. CDR1 and CDR2 from the germline V gene are KGHSH and LQKENI. Trimming shortened V by 0 bases and J by 3 bases, and 16 bases separated the two germline ends. The CDR3 sequence: CASSPPWGAGRTDTQYF. The CDR3 coding sequence is TGTGCCAGCTCACCACCCTGGGGAGCTGGTCGGACAGATACGCAGTATTTT.

The chain combines TRBV6-6 with TRBJ1-2, with 8 nucleotides matching TRBD1. V was clipped by 6 bases and J by 3 bases; unmatched bases: 6. Per germline, CDR1 MNHNY and CDR2 SVGAGI (reference sequence). This CDR3 has 14 amino acids. CDR3 in amino acids: CASRDQGADYGYTF. In nucleotides, the CDR3 is TGTGCCAGCAGGGACCAGGGGGCTGACTATGGCTACACCTTC.

A single count supports this clone. This chain connects TRBV7-2 to TRBJ2-6; D is possibly TRBD2 (5 bases). The germline V and J ends were trimmed by 4 bases and 0 bases, with 7 bases remaining between them. The CDR3 runs to 15 residues. Germline V gene sequence: CDR1 SGHTA, CDR2 FQGNSA. The CDR3 spells CASSSAGSGANVLTF. The CDR3 DNA is TGTGCCAGCAGCTCTGCGGGCTCTGGGGCCAACGTCCTGACTTTC.

This clone was counted between two and nine times. The chain couples TRBV6-6 to TRBJ2-7, with D hard to call. Trimming shortened V by 6 bases and J by 0 bases, and 12 bases separated the two germline ends. This CDR3 region has 14 residues. CDR1 and CDR2 (germline): MNHNY, SVGAGI (reference sequence). CDR3 sequence (DNA): TGTGCCAGCAGCCGGTCGTCCAGCTCCTACGAGCAGTACTTC. Translated, it gives CASSRSSSSYEQYF.

V is TRBV5-1 and J is TRBJ1-6, with D possibly being TRBD1 (5 bases). CDR1 and CDR2 from the germline V gene are SGHRS and YFSETQ. V was trimmed by 4 bases and J by 7 bases, leaving 12 bases between them. This CDR3 region has 14 residues. CDR3 bases: TGCGCCAGCAGCCCTGACAGAAACAATTCACCCCTCCACTTT. Residues: CASSPDRNNSPLHF.

The CDR3 DNA follows: TGTGCCAGCAGTTCCCGGACAGGGAATTCACCCCTCCACTTT. Translating it yields CASSSRTGNSPLHF. The chain uses TRBV6-2 or TRBV6-3 and TRBJ1-6; the match to TRBD1 covers 8 bases. In germline, CDR1 is MNHEY, CDR2 SVGEGT. The V segment lost 4 bases and the J segment 7 bases; nucleotides outside the gene matches: 3. The CDR3 covers 14 residues.

Written as DNA, the CDR3 is TGCGCCAGCAGCTTGGTAGCGGGGGCAGCTGAAGCTTTCTTT. Its translation: CASSLVAGAAEAFF. This chain links TRBV5-1 with TRBJ1-1; possible D gene TRBD1, 6 bases. The ends were cut back, 0 bases at V and 6 bases at J, with 12 bases in the middle. The CDR3 has 14 amino acids. CDR1 and CDR2 from the germline V gene are SGHRS and YFSETQ. The full variable domain, rest sourced from reference TRBV5-1 and TRBJ1-1, is KAGVTQTPRYLIKTRGQQVTLSCSPISGHRSVSWYQQTPGQGLQFLFEYFSETQRNKGNFPGRFSGRQFSNSRSEMNVSTLELGDSALYLCASSLVAGAAEAFFGQGTRLTVV.

The chain employs TRBV11-2 and TRBJ2-3; the D is unclear. CDR1 and CDR2 (germline): SGHAT, FQNNGV. Trimming cost V 1 base and J 9 bases, with 11 bases left between them. The CDR3 is 13 residues long. The CDR3 reads CASSLAWVDTQYF. CDR3 bases: TGTGCCAGCAGCTTAGCCTGGGTAGACACGCAGTATTTT.

The chain is built from TRBV4-1 and TRBJ2-1, with D perhaps given as TRBD1 or TRBD2 (5 bases each). Germline V gene lookup returns CDR1 MGHRA and CDR2 YSYEKL. The CDR3 totals 17 residues. V shed 3 bases and J shed 2 bases, with 17 bases lying between them. CDR3 residues: CASSQWSGPFTYNEQFF. The CDR3 bases are TGCGCCAGCAGCCAGTGGTCGGGACCCTTTACCTACAATGAGCAGTTCTTC.

This clone was observed a few times. This chain connects TRBV2 to TRBJ1-5; D uncertain. The CDR3 has 12 amino acids. Germline-derived CDR1 and CDR2 are SNHLY and FYNNEI. The V and J ends lost 6 bases and 7 bases respectively, with 10 bases between them. This CDR3 reads CASSAPVQPQHF. The DNA of the CDR3 is TGTGCCAGCAGCGCGCCGGTACAGCCCCAGCATTTT.